A selection of T cell receptor beta chains follows, all from one sample in a study of blood T cell repertoires in COVID-19. Data came from immunoSEQ multiplex PCR; TCRdb stores just in-frame clones and leaves some out. The sample shows about 150,000 clones, roughly 80% of them seen only once. Source material: peripheral blood. Receptors were obtained from an elderly man with acute or convalescent COVID-19. Each CDR3 is given with its conserved first and last residue. The D gene is left open where the match is weak. Clone size is shown for a subset of rows, as once, few, many or a class of expanded clone.

size: -
V: TRBV23-1
J: TRBJ2-5
D: TRBD1
DNA: TGCGCCAGCAGTCGGGACAGCCAAGAGACCCAGTACTTC
CDR3: CASSRDSQETQYF

size: -
V: TRBV7-2
J: TRBJ1-1
D: -
DNA: TGTGCCAGCAGCTTAGCGCGGAACACTGAAGCTTTCTTT
CDR3: CASSLARNTEAFF

size: -
V: TRBV2
J: TRBJ2-6
D: -
DNA: TGTGCCAGCAGTGAGAGGGCAGCTGGGGCCAACGTCCTGACTTTC
CDR3: CASSERAAGANVLTF

size: -
V: TRBV10-2
J: TRBJ1-5
D: -
DNA: TGCGCCAGCAGTGAGTCGGGCGGGGTGCAGCCCCAGCATTTT
CDR3: CASSESGGVQPQHF

size: many
V: TRBV6-5
J: TRBJ1-2
D: TRBD1
DNA: TGTGCCAGCAGTTACGGGACAGGGGGCATTCACTATGGCTACACCTTC
CDR3: CASSYGTGGIHYGYTF

size: -
V: TRBV7-3
J: TRBJ2-3
D: TRBD2
DNA: TGTGCCAGCAGCTTAATGGCGGGGGGGAGCACAGATACGCAGTATTTT
CDR3: CASSLMAGGSTDTQYF

size: -
V: TRBV18
J: TRBJ1-1
D: TRBD1
DNA: TGTGCCAGCTCACCGACGGGACAGGGCCTGAACACTGAAGCTTTCTTT
CDR3: CASSPTGQGLNTEAFF

size: -
V: TRBV15
J: TRBJ2-6
D: TRBD1
DNA: TGTGCCACCAGCGGGACAGTGGACTCTGGGGCCAACGTCCTGACTTTC
CDR3: CATSGTVDSGANVLTF

size: many
V: TRBV20-1
J: TRBJ2-1
D: -
DNA: TGCAGTACCCTAGGTGTAGAGCAGTTCTTC
CDR3: CSTLGVEQFF

size: -
V: TRBV3-1/TRBV3-2
J: TRBJ1-1
D: -
DNA: TGTGCCAGCACCCAACCAGGGGTCCGCGAAGCTTTCTTT
CDR3: CASTQPGVREAFF

size: once
V: TRBV6-4
J: TRBJ1-1
D: -
DNA: TGTGCCAGCAGTGACTCGAAGGAGGGAAGGGCTTTCTTT
CDR3: CASSDSKEGRAFF

size: once
V: TRBV18
J: TRBJ1-1
D: -
DNA: TGTGCCAGCTCACCAAGTAACAGGGTGAACACTGAAGCTTTCTTT
CDR3: CASSPSNRVNTEAFF

size: few
V: TRBV6-5
J: TRBJ1-2
D: -
DNA: TGTGCCAGCAGTTACCTCGGACAGCTATATGGCTACACCTTC
CDR3: CASSYLGQLYGYTF

size: -
V: TRBV10-1
J: TRBJ2-1
D: TRBD2
DNA: TGCGCCAGCAGTGAGGCTCTAGCGGGGTTCAATGAGCAGTTCTTC
CDR3: CASSEALAGFNEQFF

size: once
V: TRBV19
J: TRBJ2-6
D: -
DNA: TGTGCCAGTAGTATATCCCCCGGACTGATCTCTGGGGCCAACGTCCTGACTTTC
CDR3: CASSISPGLISGANVLTF

size: -
V: TRBV5-6
J: TRBJ2-7
D: -
DNA: TGTGCCAGCAGCTTGCCAGGTTCCTCCTACGAGCAGTACTTC
CDR3: CASSLPGSSYEQYF

size: -
V: TRBV18
J: TRBJ2-1
D: TRBD1
DNA: TGTGCCAGCTCACCAAAGGGACAGGGGGCAAGGGGTGAGCAGTTCTTC
CDR3: CASSPKGQGARGEQFF

size: -
V: TRBV13
J: TRBJ2-6
D: -
DNA: TGTGCCAGCAGCTATGGGGGCAGGGGCTCTGGGGCCAACGTCCTGACTTTC
CDR3: CASSYGGRGSGANVLTF

size: few
V: TRBV11-2
J: TRBJ2-7
D: -
DNA: TGTGCCAGCAGCCCCGAGACAGTCTCCTACGAGCAGTACTTC
CDR3: CASSPETVSYEQYF

size: -
V: TRBV19
J: TRBJ2-1
D: -
DNA: TGTGCCAGTAGTATAGAAGGGATATCGGAGCGGTCCCCTAGCTCCTACAATGAGCAGTTCTTC
CDR3: CASSIEGISERSPSSYNEQFF

size: -
V: TRBV19
J: TRBJ1-6
D: -
DNA: TGTGCCAGTAGTATATCGGGGGTAGGGGCATATAATTCACCCCTCCACTTT
CDR3: CASSISGVGAYNSPLHF

size: -
V: TRBV7-2
J: TRBJ2-2
D: -
DNA: TGTGCCAGCAGCTTAACAGGTGCGAACACCGGGGAGCTGTTTTTT
CDR3: CASSLTGANTGELFF

size: once
V: TRBV3-1/TRBV3-2
J: TRBJ1-5
D: -
DNA: TGTGCCAGCAGCCAAGGGTGGGCTAATCAGCCCCAGCATTTT
CDR3: CASSQGWANQPQHF

size: -
V: TRBV7-9
J: TRBJ1-2
D: -
DNA: TGTGCCAGCAGCTCGGTGGGCACGGAGGTTGGCTACACCTTC
CDR3: CASSSVGTEVGYTF

size: once
V: TRBV4-1
J: TRBJ1-2
D: TRBD1
DNA: TGCGCCAGCAGCCAAGTGGGGACAGGGGCCCCCTATGGCTACACCTTC
CDR3: CASSQVGTGAPYGYTF

size: once
V: TRBV18
J: TRBJ1-6
D: TRBD1
DNA: TGTGCCAGCTCATCGACATACCCGGGACAGGGAAATTCACCCCTCCACTTT
CDR3: CASSSTYPGQGNSPLHF

size: -
V: TRBV18
J: TRBJ2-2
D: TRBD1
DNA: TGTGCCAGCTCACCACCCCGGGGACAGGGGGGCACCGGGGAGCTGTTTTTT
CDR3: CASSPPRGQGGTGELFF

size: few
V: TRBV4-3
J: TRBJ1-3
D: TRBD1
DNA: TGCGCCAGCAGCCACGGGACAGGGGTTGGAAACACCATATATTTT
CDR3: CASSHGTGVGNTIYF